Below, 30 T cell receptor beta chains from the same sample are listed, as sequenced in a study of blood T cells in healthy people across ages. Together with a sample-barcoded 5' primer, a J-beta primer mix was included in a second PCR lasting roughly 7 to 11 cycles. TCRdb reprocessed the 5' RACE reads with MiXCR, giving one entry per CDR3 protein. The sample shows 1.5 million to 2 million distinct CDR3 sequences, over 25% of them seen only once. Sample: blood. The receptor source for this set is a woman aged 25 to 39 in good health.

The chain couples TRBV7-9 to TRBJ1-4; 8 bases line up with TRBD1. Per the germline V gene, CDR1 is SEHNR and CDR2 is FQNEAQ (reference sequence). The CDR3 covers 15 residues. V trimming: 1 base; J trimming: 7 bases; junction bases outside the gene matches: 5. Here the CDR3 reads CASSLGTGTGEKLFF. DNA of the CDR3: TGTGCCAGCAGCTTAGGGACAGGGACGGGTGAAAAACTGTTTTTT.

For this clonotype: With a much larger clone just one base away, this may be a read error. The chain couples TRBV2 to TRBJ2-1; 7 nucleotides match TRBD1. V gave up 10 bases and J gave up 13 bases; unmatched junction bases: 13. The CDR3 contains 12 residues. In germline, CDR1 is SNHLY, CDR2 FYNNEI. CDR3: CATARGLETQFF. The CDR3 DNA reads as TGTGCCACCGCGAGGGGGCTGGAGACCCAGTTCTTC.

This clonotype was counted only a few times. The chain carries TRBV28 and TRBJ1-1, with a tentative D call TRBD1 (5 bases). Trimming removed 8 bases from V and 10 bases from J, with 23 bases in between. There are 14 residues in the CDR3. Germline V gene data show CDR1 as MDHEN and CDR2 as SYDVKM. The CDR3 region has the DNA TGTGCCAGCGCCCTCAGGCAGGGCGGGTTCGTAGCTTTCTTT. Translated: CASALRQGGFVAFF. Full variable domain (rest looked up from reference TRBV28 and TRBJ1-1): DVKVTQSSRYLVKRTGEKVFLECVQDMDHENMFWYRQDPGLGLRLIYFSYDVKMKEKGDIPEGYSVSREKKERFSLILESASTNQTSMYLCASALRQGGFVAFFGQGTRLTVV.

The chain employs TRBV20-1 and TRBJ2-5; a weak D match, TRBD2 (6 bases). The CDR3 covers 14 residues. V lost 2 bases and J 5 bases, leaving 15 bases between the germline ends. Looked up from germline, CDR1 is DFQATT and CDR2 is SNEGSKA (reference sequence). The CDR3 bases are TGCAGTGCTAGATATACTAGCAATACGGAGACCCAGTACTTC. Residues: CSARYTSNTETQYF.

This clonotype was seen many times. The junction shows a germline mismatch at one end, possibly a read error. V and J are TRBV5-1 and TRBJ2-3; 9 bases are shared with TRBD2. Germline CDR1 and CDR2: SGHRS and YFSETQ. This CDR3 comprises 14 residues. The CDR3 nucleotides are TGTGCCAGCAGCCGACTAGCGGGCACAGATACGCAGTATTTT. Translation: CASSRLAGTDTQYF.

There are many counts of this clonotype. J is TRBJ1-2 and V is TRBV12-3 or TRBV12-4; D might be TRBD1 (6 bases). With 5 bases removed from V and 8 bases from J, the gap between germline ends came to 15 bases. This CDR3 is built from 13 residues. Here the CDR3 reads CASSPKGHLGYTF. For the CDR3, the DNA is TGTGCCAGCAGTCCCAAGGGACATTTGGGCTACACCTTC.

V usage is TRBV29-1 and J usage is TRBJ2-1, with 8 bases fitting TRBD1. Losses at the gene ends were 8 bases for V and 6 bases for J; bases not matched to a gene: 9. Germline CDR1 reads SQVTM; CDR2 reads ANQGSEA. The CDR3 runs to 13 residues. The CDR3, as DNA: TGCAGCACCCGCGAAACAGGGGGCAATGAGCAGTTCTTC. Protein product: CSTRETGGNEQFF.

This clonotype came up a few times. The chain recombines TRBV7-9 with TRBJ2-1; 8 bases agree with TRBD1. Germline V gene data show CDR1 as SEHNR and CDR2 as FQNEAQ (reference sequence). V was pared by 5 bases and J by 4 bases, with 10 bases of the junction left unmatched. CDR3 length: 16 amino acids. CDR3 protein: CASSPEGTGLYNEQFF. DNA of the CDR3: TGTGCCAGCAGCCCAGAAGGGACAGGCTTATACAATGAGCAGTTCTTC.

This clonotype was recorded at least ten times. This chain joins TRBV29-1 and TRBJ2-7, with D tentatively TRBD2 (5 bases). V gave up 4 bases and J gave up 7 bases, with 11 bases separating them. The CDR3 is 11 amino acids. The V gene's germline CDR1 is SQVTM and CDR2 ANQGSEA. The CDR3 DNA sequence: TGCAGCGTTGGTCTCCGAGGGGAGCAGTACTTC. Translating it yields CSVGLRGEQYF.

CDR3 sequence reads: CASSTGGPVDEQYF. As DNA, the CDR3 is TGTGCCAGCTCAACAGGGGGCCCGGTAGACGAGCAGTACTTC. The chain has TRBV18 and TRBJ2-7; 9 bases are shared with TRBD1. The V gene's germline CDR1 is KGHSH and CDR2 LQKENI. V shed 5 bases and J 5 bases; nucleotides not matched to a gene: 7. The CDR3 is 14 residues long.

The genes are TRBV10-1 and TRBJ2-1; possibly TRBD1 or TRBD2 for D (6 bases each). This CDR3 is 16 amino acids long. Trimming removed 6 bases from V and 3 bases from J, with 18 bases in between. Germline-derived CDR1 and CDR2 are WNHNN and SYGVQD (reference sequence). CDR3 nucleotide sequence: TGCGCCAGCAGACGAGGGGGAGGCGGATACTACAATGAGCAGTTCTTC. Encoded protein: CASRRGGGGYYNEQFF.

As concerns this clonotype: A much bigger clone sits one base away, suggesting this may be a read error. This chain connects TRBV7-9 to TRBJ2-6; D not resolved. This CDR3 region has 13 residues. Germline V gene sequence: CDR1 SEHNR, CDR2 FQNEAQ (reference sequence). This CDR3 is CASNLFGANVLTF. The CDR3 DNA reads TGTGCCAGCAACTTATTTGGGGCCAACGTCCTGACTTTC.

This clonotype has a handful of counts. The CDR3 here is CATSDPRLAADTQYF. The CDR3 DNA reads as TGTGCCACCAGTGACCCCCGACTAGCCGCAGATACGCAGTATTTT. The V gene is TRBV24-1, the J gene TRBJ2-3; 7 bases line up with TRBD2. The CDR3 sequence is 15 residues long. The V segment lost 4 bases and the J segment 4 bases; nucleotides outside the gene matches: 7. Germline-derived CDR1 and CDR2 are KGHDR and SFDVKD.

This clonotype has only one observation. The chain links TRBV6-5 to TRBJ2-3; the match to TRBD2 covers 14 bases. Germline V gene data show CDR1 as MNHEY and CDR2 as SVGAGI. J lost 0 bases, V lost 7 bases, and 6 bases had no gene match. The CDR3 spans 17 residues. The CDR3 is CASNRGLAGGSTDTQYF. DNA for the CDR3: TGTGCCAGCAACAGAGGACTAGCGGGGGGTAGCACAGATACGCAGTATTTT.

This clonotype came up a few times. The rearrangement uses TRBV10-3 and TRBJ2-1; TRBD2 agrees at 13 bases. Germline lookup yields CDR1 ENHRY and CDR2 SYGVKD. The ends lost 8 bases at V and 8 bases at J; junction bases unmatched: 12. The CDR3 contains 16 residues. CDR3 region: CAIGAQTSGRTYEQFF. CDR3 bases: TGTGCCATCGGGGCCCAGACTAGCGGGAGGACCTATGAGCAGTTCTTC.

The chain recombines TRBV20-1 with TRBJ2-1; 9 bases match TRBD2. Germline V CDR1 and CDR2: DFQATT, SNEGSKA (reference sequence). The CDR3 covers 15 residues. V trimming: 6 bases; J trimming: 3 bases; junction bases outside the gene matches: 9. CDR3 DNA sequence: TGCAGTGCGAGACTTAGCGGGAGCCTCTACAATGAGCAGTTCTTC. It yields the protein CSARLSGSLYNEQFF.

As to this clonotype: One end of the junction is discordant with germline, which a read error may explain. The gene calls are TRBV29-1 and TRBJ1-1, with a weak D call TRBD1 (6 bases). CDR1 SQVTM and CDR2 ANQGSEA come from the germline V gene. The CDR3 covers 14 residues. This chain's CDR3 is CSASLGGLGTGAFF. The CDR3 DNA reads TGCAGCGCCTCCCTCGGGGGGCTCGGCACTGGAGCTTTCTTT.

The chain recombines TRBV27 with TRBJ2-3; TRBD1 agrees at 9 bases. Looked up from germline, CDR1 is MNHEY and CDR2 is SMNVEV (reference sequence). The CDR3 covers 16 residues. The V segment lost 2 bases and the J segment 9 bases; nucleotides outside the gene matches: 12. The CDR3 DNA sequence: TGTGCCAGCAGTTTAAAACCCGGGACAGGGAGAAGCACGCAGTATTTT. Its translation: CASSLKPGTGRSTQYF.

This clonotype was seen only a few times. The V and J genes are TRBV6-5 and TRBJ1-1, with 9 nucleotides matching TRBD1. Germline lookup yields CDR1 MNHEY and CDR2 SVGAGI. V trimming: 6 bases; J trimming: 6 bases; junction bases outside the gene matches: 5. This CDR3 is built from 13 residues. CDR3 region: CASRQGAVAEAFF. In DNA form, the CDR3 reads TGTGCCAGCAGACAGGGGGCGGTGGCTGAAGCTTTCTTT.

The chain's CDR3 is CASIQGPNQPQHF. The CDR3 nucleotides read TGCGCCAGCATTCAGGGGCCCAATCAGCCCCAGCATTTT. The V call is TRBV10-2, the J call TRBJ1-5, with TRBD1 as a possible D gene (6 bases). V was cut by 7 bases and J by 3 bases, with 10 bases left in between. From germline, CDR1 is WSHSY and CDR2 SAAADI. This CDR3 has 13 residues.

The chain carries TRBV11-2 and TRBJ2-3; 7 bases align to TRBD2. CDR1 and CDR2 from the germline V gene are SGHAT and FQNNGV. CDR3 length: 13 amino acids. V shed 11 bases, J shed 2 bases, and the junction held 7 bases outside the gene matches. In DNA, the CDR3 is TGTGCCTCTAGCGGTGTGTACACAGATACGCAGTATTTT. It yields the protein CASSGVYTDTQYF.

This clonotype has just one count. The chain combines TRBV3-1 with TRBJ2-1, with no clear D. Trimming shortened V by 0 bases and J by 6 bases, and 12 bases separated the two germline ends. Germline CDR1 and CDR2: LGHDT and YNNKEL (reference sequence). The CDR3 sequence is 15 residues long. DNA of the CDR3: TGTGCCAGCAGCCAAGACAAGGGAACGTTCAATGAGCAGTTCTTC. Translating it yields CASSQDKGTFNEQFF.

On this clonotype: An end of the junction differs from the germline gene, which may be a read error. The CDR3 DNA is TGCGCCAGCAGCTTGGGAGGCCGAACCCTCACAGATACGCAGGATTTT. Its translation: CASSLGGRTLTDTQDF. The chain recombines TRBV5-1 with TRBJ2-3; D is unresolved. This CDR3 comprises 16 residues. Germline lookup yields CDR1 SGHRS and CDR2 YFSETQ.

This clonotype was recorded a few times. The chain joins TRBV20-1 to TRBJ1-1, with TRBD1 identical over 8 bases. The CDR3 is made up of 12 amino acids. The germline V gene encodes CDR1 DFQATT and CDR2 SNEGSKA (reference sequence). CDR3 sequence reads: CRPGTGNTEAFF. DNA of the CDR3: TGCAGACCGGGGACAGGGAACACTGAAGCTTTCTTT.

The rearrangement uses TRBV2 and TRBJ1-5; 9 positions agree with TRBD1. CDR1 and CDR2 (germline): SNHLY, FYNNEI. V lost 10 bases to trimming and J lost 1 base; unmatched junction nucleotides: 8. CDR3 length equals 15 residues. The CDR3 loop reads CATGQGKLSNQPQHF. DNA of the CDR3: TGTGCCACCGGACAGGGGAAATTGAGCAATCAGCCCCAGCATTTT.

This clonotype was seen a few times. The V call is TRBV18, the J call TRBJ2-7; D is unclear. CDR3 length: 13 residues. The germline V and J ends were trimmed by 0 bases and 5 bases, with 8 bases remaining between them. Germline V lookup: CDR1 KGHSH, CDR2 LQKENI. CDR3 region: CASSPPGSHEQYF. CDR3 sequence (DNA): TGTGCCAGCTCACCACCGGGAAGTCACGAGCAGTACTTC.

This clonotype was counted ten times or more. The chain couples TRBV20-1 to TRBJ2-7; D is undetermined. Looked up from germline, CDR1 is DFQATT and CDR2 is SNEGSKA (reference sequence). The CDR3 length is 12 residues. V lost 3 bases and J 6 bases, leaving 12 bases between the germline ends. Here the CDR3 reads CSASQSGREQYF. The CDR3 bases are TGCAGTGCTAGCCAGTCCGGTCGCGAGCAGTACTTC.

The chain carries TRBV24-1 and TRBJ2-3; perhaps TRBD1 as D (6 bases). Per the germline V gene, CDR1 is KGHDR and CDR2 is SFDVKD. Trimming took off 5 bases at V and 1 base at J, with 15 bases between the two ends. This CDR3 contains 16 residues. The CDR3 nucleotides read TGTGCCACCAGTGTCGGTCAAGGGGGACGCACAGATACGCAGTATTTT. It specifies CATSVGQGGRTDTQYF.

On this clonotype: A much larger clone differs from this one at a single base, so this may be a read error. The chain is built from TRBV29-1 and TRBJ2-7, with D maybe TRBD1 (5 bases). V dropped 1 base and J dropped 6 bases, with 13 bases sitting between them. The length of the CDR3 is 13 residues. The germline V gene has CDR1 SQVTM and CDR2 ANQGSEA. CDR3: CSVEAGYVVEQYF. CDR3 nucleotide sequence: TGCAGCGTTGAAGCAGGGTATGTCGTCGAGCAGTACTTC.

As concerns this clonotype: At one of its ends the junction is not consistent with the germline gene, which may arise from a read error. The genes are TRBV11-2 and TRBJ2-7; D possibly corresponds to TRBD2 (5 bases). CDR1 is SGHAT and CDR2 is FQNNGV in the germline V gene. CDR3 length: 15 residues. CDR3 in DNA: TGTGCCAGCAGCTCGGTTCCGGGGTCTTCCTACGGGCAGTACTTC. This sequence encodes CASSSVPGSSYGQYF.